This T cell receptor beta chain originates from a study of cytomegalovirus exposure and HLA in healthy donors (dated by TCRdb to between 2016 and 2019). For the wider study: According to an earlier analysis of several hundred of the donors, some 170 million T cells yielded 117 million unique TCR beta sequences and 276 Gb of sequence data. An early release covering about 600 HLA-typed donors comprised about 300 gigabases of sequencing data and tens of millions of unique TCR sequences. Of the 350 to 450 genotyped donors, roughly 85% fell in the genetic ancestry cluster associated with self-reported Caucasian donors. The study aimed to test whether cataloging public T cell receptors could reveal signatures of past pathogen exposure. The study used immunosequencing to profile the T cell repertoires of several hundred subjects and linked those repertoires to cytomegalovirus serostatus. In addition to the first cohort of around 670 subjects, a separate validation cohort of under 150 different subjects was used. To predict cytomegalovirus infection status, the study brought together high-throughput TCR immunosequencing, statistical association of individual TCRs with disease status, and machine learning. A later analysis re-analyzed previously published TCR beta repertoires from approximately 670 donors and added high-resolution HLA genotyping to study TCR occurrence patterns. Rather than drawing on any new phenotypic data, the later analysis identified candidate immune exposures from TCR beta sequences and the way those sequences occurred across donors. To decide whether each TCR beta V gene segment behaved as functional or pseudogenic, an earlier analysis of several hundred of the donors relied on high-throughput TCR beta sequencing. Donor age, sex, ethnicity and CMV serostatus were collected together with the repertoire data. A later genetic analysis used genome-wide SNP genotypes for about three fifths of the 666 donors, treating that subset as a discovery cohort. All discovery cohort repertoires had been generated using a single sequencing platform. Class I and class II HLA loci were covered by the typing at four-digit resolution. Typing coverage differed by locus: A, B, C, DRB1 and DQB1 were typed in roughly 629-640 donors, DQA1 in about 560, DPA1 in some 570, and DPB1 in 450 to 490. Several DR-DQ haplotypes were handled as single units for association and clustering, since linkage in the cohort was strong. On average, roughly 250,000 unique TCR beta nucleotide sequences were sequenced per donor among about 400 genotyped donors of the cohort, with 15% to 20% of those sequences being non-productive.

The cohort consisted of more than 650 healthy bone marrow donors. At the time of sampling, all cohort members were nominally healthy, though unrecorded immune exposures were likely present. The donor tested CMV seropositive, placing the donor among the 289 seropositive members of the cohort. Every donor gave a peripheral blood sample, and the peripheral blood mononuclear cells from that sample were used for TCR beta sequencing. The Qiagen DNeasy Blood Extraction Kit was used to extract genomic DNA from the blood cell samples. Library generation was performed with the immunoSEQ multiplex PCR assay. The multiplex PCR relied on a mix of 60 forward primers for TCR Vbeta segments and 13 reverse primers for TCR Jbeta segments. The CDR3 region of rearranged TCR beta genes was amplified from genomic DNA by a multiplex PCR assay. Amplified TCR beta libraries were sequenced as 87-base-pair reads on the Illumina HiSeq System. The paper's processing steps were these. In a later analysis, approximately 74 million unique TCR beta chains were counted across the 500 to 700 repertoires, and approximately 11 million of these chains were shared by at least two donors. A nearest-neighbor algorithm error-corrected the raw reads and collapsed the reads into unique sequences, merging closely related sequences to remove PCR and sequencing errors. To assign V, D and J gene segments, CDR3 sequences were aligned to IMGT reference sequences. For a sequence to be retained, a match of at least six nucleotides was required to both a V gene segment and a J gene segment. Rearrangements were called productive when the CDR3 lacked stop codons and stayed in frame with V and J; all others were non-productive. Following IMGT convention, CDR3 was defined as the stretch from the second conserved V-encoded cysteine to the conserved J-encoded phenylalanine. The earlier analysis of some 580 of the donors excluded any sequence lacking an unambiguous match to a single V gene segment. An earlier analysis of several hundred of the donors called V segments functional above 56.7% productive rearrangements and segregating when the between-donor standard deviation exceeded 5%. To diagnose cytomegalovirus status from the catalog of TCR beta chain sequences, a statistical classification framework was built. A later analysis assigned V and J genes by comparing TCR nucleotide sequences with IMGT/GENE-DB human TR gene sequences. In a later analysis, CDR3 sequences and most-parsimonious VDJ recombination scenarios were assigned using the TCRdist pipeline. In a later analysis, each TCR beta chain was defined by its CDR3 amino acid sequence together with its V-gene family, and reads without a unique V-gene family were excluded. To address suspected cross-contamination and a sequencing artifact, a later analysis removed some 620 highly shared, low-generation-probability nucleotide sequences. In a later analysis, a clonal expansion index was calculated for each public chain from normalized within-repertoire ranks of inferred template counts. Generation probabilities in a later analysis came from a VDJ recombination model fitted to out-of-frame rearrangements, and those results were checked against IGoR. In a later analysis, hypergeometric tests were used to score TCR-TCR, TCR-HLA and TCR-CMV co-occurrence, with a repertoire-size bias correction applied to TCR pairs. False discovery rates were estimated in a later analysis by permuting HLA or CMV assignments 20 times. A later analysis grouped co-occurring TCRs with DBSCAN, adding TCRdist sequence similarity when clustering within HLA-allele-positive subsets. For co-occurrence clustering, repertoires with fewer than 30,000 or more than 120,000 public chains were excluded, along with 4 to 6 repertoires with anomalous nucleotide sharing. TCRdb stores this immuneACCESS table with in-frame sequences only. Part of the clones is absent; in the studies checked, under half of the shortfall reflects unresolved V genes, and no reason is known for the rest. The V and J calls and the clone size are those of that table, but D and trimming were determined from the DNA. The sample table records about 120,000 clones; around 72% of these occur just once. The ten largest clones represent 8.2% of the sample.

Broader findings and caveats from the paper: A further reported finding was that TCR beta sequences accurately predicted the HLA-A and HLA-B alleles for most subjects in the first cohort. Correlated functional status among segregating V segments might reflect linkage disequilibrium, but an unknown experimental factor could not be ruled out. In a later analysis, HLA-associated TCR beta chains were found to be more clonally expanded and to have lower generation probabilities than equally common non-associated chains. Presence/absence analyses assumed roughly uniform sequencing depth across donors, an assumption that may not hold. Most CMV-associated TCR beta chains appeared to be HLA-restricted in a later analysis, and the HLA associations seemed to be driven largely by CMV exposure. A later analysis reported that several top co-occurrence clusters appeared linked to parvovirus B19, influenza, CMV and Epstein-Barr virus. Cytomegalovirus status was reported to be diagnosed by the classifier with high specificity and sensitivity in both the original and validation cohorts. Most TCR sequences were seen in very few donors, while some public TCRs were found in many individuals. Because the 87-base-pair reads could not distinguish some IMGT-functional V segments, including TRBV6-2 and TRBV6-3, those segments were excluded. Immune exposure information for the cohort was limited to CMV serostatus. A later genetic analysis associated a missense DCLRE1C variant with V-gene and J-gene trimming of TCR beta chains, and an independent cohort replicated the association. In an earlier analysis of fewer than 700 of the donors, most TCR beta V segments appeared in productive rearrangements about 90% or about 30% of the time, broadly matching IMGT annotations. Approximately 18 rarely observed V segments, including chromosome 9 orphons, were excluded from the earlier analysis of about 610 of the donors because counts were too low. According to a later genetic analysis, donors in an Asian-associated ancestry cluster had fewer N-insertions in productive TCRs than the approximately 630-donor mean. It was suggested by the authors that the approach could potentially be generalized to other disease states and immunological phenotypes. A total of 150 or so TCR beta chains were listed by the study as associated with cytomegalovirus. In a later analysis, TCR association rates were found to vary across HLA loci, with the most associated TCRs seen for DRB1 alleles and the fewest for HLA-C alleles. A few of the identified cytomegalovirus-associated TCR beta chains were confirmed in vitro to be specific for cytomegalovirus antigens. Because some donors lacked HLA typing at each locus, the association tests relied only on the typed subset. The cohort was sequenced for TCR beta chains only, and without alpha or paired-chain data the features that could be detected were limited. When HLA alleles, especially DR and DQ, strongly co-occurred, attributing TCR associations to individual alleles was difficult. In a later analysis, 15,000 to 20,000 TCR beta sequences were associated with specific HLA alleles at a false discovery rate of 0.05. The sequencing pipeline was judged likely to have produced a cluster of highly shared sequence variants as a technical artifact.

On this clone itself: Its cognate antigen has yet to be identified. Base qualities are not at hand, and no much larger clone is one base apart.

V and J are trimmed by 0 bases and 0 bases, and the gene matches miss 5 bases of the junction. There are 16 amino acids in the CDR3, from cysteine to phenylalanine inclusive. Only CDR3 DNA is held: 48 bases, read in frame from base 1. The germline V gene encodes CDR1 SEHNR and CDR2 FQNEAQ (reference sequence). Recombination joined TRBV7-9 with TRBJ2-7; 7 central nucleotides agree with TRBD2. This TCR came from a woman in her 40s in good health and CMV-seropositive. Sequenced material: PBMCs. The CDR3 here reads CASSLAPTSDSYEQYF. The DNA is TGTGCCAGCAGCTTAGCCCCAACTAGCGACTCCTACGAGCAGTACTTC.